These 2 T cell receptor beta chains share one sample of origin, sequenced in a study of shared clonotypes between healthy human individuals (TCRdb year 2020). The library was built by means of the immunoSEQ multiplex PCR assay. TCRdb holds this immuneACCESS table with in-frame rearrangements only. Some clones are missing; in checked studies, unresolved V genes explain under half, and the rest has no known cause. This sample comprises about 1.1 million clones, approximately 77% of them detected only once. Of the sample, 0.89% falls within the top ten clones. What was sequenced was memory CD4+ T cells from PBMCs. The cell subset or site label, as the study defines it: CD45RA-negative fraction. Receptors originate from a man aged 18 to 30 in good health. Some clones in this sample may be carry-over from other donors' samples.

V usage is TRBV5-1 and J usage is TRBJ2-1; 12 bases are a match to TRBD1. V was clipped by 5 bases and J by 9 bases; unmatched bases: 15. This CDR3 spans 17 amino acids. Germline lookup yields CDR1 SGHRS and CDR2 YFSETQ. CDR3 DNA: TGCGCCAGCAGGGGTCCGGGACAGGGGGCTTCCTATGGTGAGCAGTTCTTC. It yields the protein CASRGPGQGASYGEQFF.

The rearrangement joins TRBV7-3 to TRBJ2-1; D is unresolved. The CDR3 consists of 13 residues. Germline values: CDR1 SGHTA, CDR2 FQGTGA. Trimming took off 0 bases at V and 8 bases at J, with 8 bases between the two ends. CDR3 DNA: TGTGCCAGCAGCTTAACTAGGGATCATGAGCAGTTCTTC. Its translation: CASSLTRDHEQFF.